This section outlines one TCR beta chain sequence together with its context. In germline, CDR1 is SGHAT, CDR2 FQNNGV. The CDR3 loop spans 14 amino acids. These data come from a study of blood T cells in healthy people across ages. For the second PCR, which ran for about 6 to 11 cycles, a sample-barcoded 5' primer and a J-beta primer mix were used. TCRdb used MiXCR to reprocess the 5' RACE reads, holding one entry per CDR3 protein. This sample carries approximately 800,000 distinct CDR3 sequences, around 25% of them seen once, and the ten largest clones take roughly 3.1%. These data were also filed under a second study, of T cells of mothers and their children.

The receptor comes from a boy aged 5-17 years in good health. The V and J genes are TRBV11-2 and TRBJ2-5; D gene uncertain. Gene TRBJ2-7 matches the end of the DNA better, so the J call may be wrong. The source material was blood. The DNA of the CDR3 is TGTGCCAGCAGCTTAGTTTGGGATGAGTACGAGCAGTACTTC. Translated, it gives CASSLVWDEYEQYF.